This TCR beta chain was obtained from a study of shared clonotypes between healthy human individuals. Study summary: CD4 naive and memory got three plates each, CD8 naive two, CD8 memory one.

Here immunoSEQ multiplex PCR was the method, and the copy in TCRdb shows in-frame clones only, minus some. The data show about 1 million clones, with around 76% seen just once and approximately 1.5% held by the top ten. This clone was observed a single time. The sample comprised memory CD4+ T cells sorted from blood. Subset in this sample: CD45RA-negative fraction. The clonotype comes from a man younger than 30 in good health.

Written as DNA, the CDR3 is TGTGCCTGGAGTCACGGAGCGGGAGTTGGAGAGACCCAGTACTTC. It translates to CAWSHGAGVGETQYF. The rearrangement uses TRBV30 and TRBJ2-5; 8 bases align to TRBD2. This CDR3 is built from 15 residues. Germline trimming cut 2 bases from V and 4 bases from J; bases unmatched to any gene: 9. Germline CDR1 reads GTSNPN; CDR2 reads SVGIG (reference sequence).